This TCR beta chain was recovered during a study of cytomegalovirus exposure and HLA in healthy donors. Primers included in the PCR were 60 Vbeta and 13 Jbeta primers. Libraries were prepared by immunoSEQ multiplex PCR; TCRdb keeps only in-frame clonotypes and omits some of them. Of about 160,000 clones in the sample, around 74% were seen once. After removal of 3 bases from V and 0 bases from J, the junction contained 11 bases not matched to a gene. The CDR3 extends over 18 amino acids. CDR1 SGHNT and CDR2 YYREEE come from the germline V gene (reference sequence). The chain employs TRBV5-4 and TRBJ1-4; 7 positions match TRBD1. Sample: PBMCs. The source of this sequence is a female donor in good health and CMV-seronegative. The CDR3 DNA reads TGTGCCAGCAGCTCCGCGACGGACAGGAGCCCAACTAATGAAAAACTGTTTTTT. Translated: CASSSATDRSPTNEKLFF.